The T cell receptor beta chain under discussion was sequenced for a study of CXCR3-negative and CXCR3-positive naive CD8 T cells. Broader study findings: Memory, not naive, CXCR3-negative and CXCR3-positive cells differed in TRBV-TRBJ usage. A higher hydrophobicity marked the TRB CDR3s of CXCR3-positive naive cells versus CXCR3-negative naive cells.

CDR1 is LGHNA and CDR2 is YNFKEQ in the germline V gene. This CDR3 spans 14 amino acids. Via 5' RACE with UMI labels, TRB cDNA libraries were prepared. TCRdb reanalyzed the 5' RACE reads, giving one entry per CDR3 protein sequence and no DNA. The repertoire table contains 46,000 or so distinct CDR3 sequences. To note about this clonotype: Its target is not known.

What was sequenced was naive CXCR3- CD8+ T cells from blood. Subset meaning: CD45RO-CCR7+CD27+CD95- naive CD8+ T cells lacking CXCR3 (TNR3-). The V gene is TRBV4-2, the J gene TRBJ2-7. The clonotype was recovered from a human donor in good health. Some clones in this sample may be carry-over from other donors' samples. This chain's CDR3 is CASSKGELLREQYF.